The 14 T cell receptor beta chains listed next were all sequenced from one sample in a study of blood T cell repertoires in COVID-19. Data came from immunoSEQ multiplex PCR; TCRdb stores just in-frame clones and leaves some out. The sample consists of about 70,000 clones, roughly 80% of them appearing once. Sequencing used peripheral blood. The receptors derive from a man in his sixties or seventies who had recovered from COVID-19.

CDR3: CASSLDFGGIQPQHF. CDR3 DNA sequence: TGTGCCAGCAGCTTAGATTTCGGGGGGATTCAGCCCCAGCATTTT. The rearrangement joins TRBV7-8 to TRBJ1-5, with TRBD1 as a possible D gene (5 bases). Trimming stripped 1 base from V and 6 bases from J, with 13 bases between. Germline CDR1 reads SGHVS; CDR2 reads FQNEAQ. CDR3 size: 15 residues.

This clone was recorded a few times. The chain carries TRBV25-1 and TRBJ1-3; TRBD1 is a possible D gene (5 bases). In germline, CDR1 is MGHDK, CDR2 SYGVNS. V was pared by 8 bases and J by 0 bases, with 14 bases between. This CDR3 is 15 amino acids long. The DNA for the CDR3 is TGTGCCAGCGCCAGAAGGGGAAGCTCTGGAAACACCATATATTTT. This sequence encodes CASARRGSSGNTIYF.

The chain combines TRBV4-3 with TRBJ1-1; possible D gene TRBD1, 6 bases. Trimming cost V 3 bases and J 1 base, with 18 bases left between them. Germline lookup yields CDR1 LGHNA and CDR2 YSLEER. The CDR3 extends over 17 amino acids. CDR3 sequence: CASSQAPLATGNTEAFF. CDR3 coding DNA: TGCGCCAGCAGCCAGGCTCCCCTTGCGACAGGGAACACTGAAGCTTTCTTT.

This clone was seen a few times. The rearrangement links TRBV19 to TRBJ2-2; TRBD2 is a possible D gene (6 bases). CDR1 and CDR2 from the germline V gene are LNHDA and SQIVND (reference sequence). V was pared by 8 bases and J by 0 bases, with 10 bases between. The CDR3 extends over 14 amino acids. CDR3 nucleotide sequence: TGTGCCAGTCAGCGGGTCGCGAACACCGGGGAGCTGTTTTTT. This encodes CASQRVANTGELFF.

This chain uses TRBV11-3 with TRBJ2-7; TRBD1 aligns across 8 bases. In germline, CDR1 is SGHNT, CDR2 YENEEA. The CDR3 extends over 14 amino acids. V shed 1 base, J shed 3 bases, and the junction held 2 bases outside the gene matches. CDR3 sequence: CASSLGTGIYEQYF. CDR3 nucleotides: TGTGCCAGCAGCTTAGGGACAGGGATCTACGAGCAGTACTTC.

This chain uses TRBV2 with TRBJ2-2; 11 bases are a match to TRBD2. J gave up 7 bases and V 8 bases, and 6 bases lay outside the gene matches. Germline V lookup: CDR1 SNHLY, CDR2 FYNNEI. The length of the CDR3 is 14 residues. The CDR3 region is CASGLAGGIGELFF. In nucleotides, the CDR3 is TGTGCCAGCGGCTTAGCGGGGGGGATCGGGGAGCTGTTTTTT.

The V and J genes are TRBV6-2 or TRBV6-3 and TRBJ2-5, with D possibly being TRBD2 (5 bases). Trimming took 6 bases from V and 2 from J, leaving 16 bases between them. CDR1 and CDR2 from the germline V gene are MNHEY and SVGEGT. This CDR3 region has 15 residues. CDR3 sequence reads: CASSPSGLGQETQYF. In nucleotides, the CDR3 is TGTGCCAGCAGCCCTTCGGGGTTAGGGCAAGAGACCCAGTACTTC.

This chain uses TRBV30 with TRBJ1-1; the D is unclear. The CDR3 runs 11 residues. Looked up from germline, CDR1 is GTSNPN and CDR2 is SVGIG (reference sequence). V was trimmed by 0 bases and J by 8 bases, leaving 7 bases between them. This CDR3 reads CAWSVLEEAFF. CDR3 nucleotides: TGTGCCTGGAGTGTATTGGAGGAAGCTTTCTTT.

The rearrangement links TRBV6-5 to TRBJ2-5; the D gene is possibly TRBD1 (5 bases). With 0 bases removed from V and 7 bases from J, the gap between germline ends came to 15 bases. The CDR3 totals 15 residues. Per the germline V gene, CDR1 is MNHEY and CDR2 is SVGAGI. This CDR3 is CASSYSAAWGVTQYF. The CDR3 DNA sequence: TGTGCCAGCAGTTACTCGGCAGCCTGGGGCGTGACCCAGTACTTC.

V gene TRBV28 combines with J gene TRBJ1-1; D unresolved. V was pared by 7 bases and J by 2 bases, with 14 bases between. CDR3 length equals 14 residues. The V gene's germline CDR1 is MDHEN and CDR2 SYDVKM. CDR3 sequence reads: CASTPGGKNTEAFF. The CDR3 DNA sequence: TGTGCCAGCACCCCTGGCGGGAAAAACACTGAAGCTTTCTTT. Full variable domain (missing parts from reference TRBV28 and TRBJ1-1): DVKVTQSSRYLVKRTGEKVFLECVQDMDHENMFWYRQDPGLGLRLIYFSYDVKMKEKGDIPEGYSVSREKKERFSLILESASTNQTSMYLCASTPGGKNTEAFFGQGTRLTVV.

The count of this clone is one. The genes are TRBV3-1 (or the pseudogene TRBV3-2) and TRBJ2-3; the D gene is possibly TRBD2 (5 bases). V lost 4 bases and J 2 bases, leaving 13 bases between the germline ends. CDR3 size: 15 residues. The germline gives CDR1 LGHDT, CDR2 YNNKEL (reference sequence). CDR3: CASSRIASPTDTQYF. DNA for the CDR3: TGTGCCAGCAGCCGGATAGCGTCACCCACAGATACGCAGTATTTT.

The genes are TRBV30 and TRBJ2-5, with 9 bases matching TRBD1. The V segment lost 2 bases and the J segment 7 bases; nucleotides outside the gene matches: 11. CDR3 length: 15 residues. Germline CDR1 is GTSNPN and CDR2 is SVGIG (reference sequence). CDR3 amino acids: CAWSTSGTGPRTQYF. In DNA, the CDR3 is TGTGCCTGGAGTACCTCCGGGACAGGGCCGAGGACCCAGTACTTC.

The V and J genes are TRBV13 and TRBJ2-1, with D maybe TRBD2 (5 bases). The CDR3 is 15 residues long. Germline CDR1 and CDR2: PRHDT and FYEKMQ (reference sequence). Trimming took 5 bases from V and 5 from J, leaving 16 bases between them. CDR3 residues: CASSRGNTRNNEQFF. As DNA, the CDR3 is TGTGCCAGCAGCCGGGGAAATACGAGAAACAATGAGCAGTTCTTC.

The CDR3, as DNA: TGTGCCAGCTCACCCCAGGATTCATATCAGTACTTC. This gives the protein CASSPQDSYQYF. This chain links TRBV18 with TRBJ2-4; unclear D gene. CDR1 is KGHSH, CDR2 LQKENI, per germline. Trimming shortened V by 3 bases and J by 12 bases, and 12 bases separated the two germline ends. The CDR3 sequence is 12 residues long.